This entry lists 25 T cell receptor beta chains sequenced from one sample in a study of CD8 T cells in Susac syndrome. Random hexamers were used to reverse transcribe an amount of roughly 0.5 to 1 ug RNA. TCRdb independently ran MiXCR on the immunoSEQ multiplex PCR reads; one entry per CDR3 protein. In the table there are some 180,000 distinct CDR3 sequences, roughly 95% of which are singletons. The specimen was CD4+ T cells from PBMCs. Every receptor here comes from a human donor in good health.

The chain joins TRBV29-1 to TRBJ1-6; 7 bases are shared with TRBD1. Germline lookup yields CDR1 SQVTM and CDR2 ANQGSEA. The V gene end was trimmed by 4 bases and the J gene end by 8 bases; junction bases not matched to a gene: 2. The CDR3 covers 12 residues. The CDR3 region is CSVGQGDSPLHF. The CDR3 region has the DNA TGCAGCGTTGGGCAGGGGGATTCACCCCTCCACTTT.

The count of this clonotype is one. The chain carries TRBV29-1 and TRBJ2-7; possible D gene TRBD1, 5 bases. V was pared by 5 bases and J by 3 bases, with 14 bases between. This CDR3 contains 13 residues. Germline assignment: CDR1 SQVTM and CDR2 ANQGSEA. The CDR3 sequence: CSVFDSRNYEQYF. The CDR3 bases are TGCAGCGTTTTTGACAGTCGGAACTACGAGCAGTACTTC.

The gene calls are TRBV29-1 and TRBJ2-3; D is possibly TRBD2 (5 bases). Trimming took 3 bases from V and 1 from J, leaving 14 bases between them. The CDR3 covers 15 residues. Germline V gene data show CDR1 as SQVTM and CDR2 as ANQGSEA. The CDR3 coding sequence is TGCAGCGTTGAGGGGATGAGCGGACGCACAGATACGCAGTATTTT. Its translation: CSVEGMSGRTDTQYF.

The rearrangement joins TRBV29-1 to TRBJ2-4; D is ambiguous. V gave up 7 bases and J gave up 8 bases, with 12 bases separating them. CDR1 and CDR2 (germline): SQVTM, ANQGSEA. This CDR3 is built from 11 residues. The CDR3 reads CSAPERDIQYF. The CDR3 DNA reads as TGCAGCGCCCCCGAGCGTGACATTCAGTACTTC.

This clonotype was picked up one time. V usage is TRBV20-1 and J usage is TRBJ2-7; 10 bases line up with TRBD2. V shed 2 bases and J 3 bases; nucleotides not matched to a gene: 4. The CDR3 is 14 residues long. CDR1 and CDR2 from the germline V gene are DFQATT and SNEGSKA (reference sequence). The chain's CDR3 is CSARLAGDFYEQYF. Written as DNA, the CDR3 is TGCAGTGCTAGACTAGCGGGGGACTTCTACGAGCAGTACTTC.

The chain couples TRBV28 to TRBJ2-7, with 10 bases matching TRBD1. J was trimmed by 4 bases and V by 3 bases; bases with no gene match: 6. Germline loops: CDR1 MDHEN, CDR2 SYDVKM. The CDR3 is made up of 15 amino acids. The CDR3 DNA reads as TGTGCCAGCAGTTTCGGCGGGACAGGGGAATACGAGCAGTACTTC. Protein: CASSFGGTGEYEQYF. Combining the CDR3 with reference TRBV28 and TRBJ2-7 gives the whole variable domain DVKVTQSSRYLVKRTGEKVFLECVQDMDHENMFWYRQDPGLGLRLIYFSYDVKMKEKGDIPEGYSVSREKKERFSLILESASTNQTSMYLCASSFGGTGEYEQYFGPGTRLTVT.

V and J are TRBV3-1 and TRBJ2-1; tentative D call: TRBD2 (6 bases). The V and J ends lost 5 bases and 0 bases respectively, with 14 bases between them. Germline lookup yields CDR1 LGHDT and CDR2 YNNKEL (reference sequence). The CDR3 extends over 16 amino acids. CDR3 in DNA: TGTGCCAGCAGCATGCTAGCGTATAGCTCCTACAATGAGCAGTTCTTC. Translation: CASSMLAYSSYNEQFF.

The chain joins TRBV20-1 to TRBJ2-7; the match to TRBD2 covers 7 bases. Germline CDR1 is DFQATT and CDR2 is SNEGSKA (reference sequence). The CDR3 is 12 amino acids. J gave up 0 bases and V 8 bases, and 4 bases lay outside the gene matches. The chain's CDR3 is CSPRGSSYEQYF. The CDR3 DNA reads as TGCAGTCCCCGCGGGAGCTCCTACGAGCAGTACTTC.

This chain joins TRBV6-6 and TRBJ1-2, with D hard to call. Per germline, CDR1 MNHNY and CDR2 SVGAGI (reference sequence). This CDR3 comprises 14 residues. V lost 0 bases and J lost 6, with 11 bases in between. CDR3 loop: CASSYSMHENGYTF. The DNA for the CDR3 is TGTGCCAGCAGTTACTCGATGCATGAGAATGGCTACACCTTC.

CDR3 coding DNA: TGTGCCTGGAGTAGAAGCGAGCCAGATACGCAGTATTTT. Its protein is CAWSRSEPDTQYF. The chain recombines TRBV30 with TRBJ2-3; unclear D gene. V was trimmed by 2 bases and J by 4 bases, leaving 10 bases between them. This CDR3 is 13 amino acids long. Germline V gene data show CDR1 as GTSNPN and CDR2 as SVGIG (reference sequence). Supplemented by reference TRBV30 and TRBJ2-3, the full variable domain reads SQTIHQWPATLVQPVGSPLSLECTVEGTSNPNLYWYRQAAGRGLQLLFYSVGIGQISSEVPQNLSASRPQDRQFILSSKKLLLSDSGFYLCAWSRSEPDTQYFGPGTRLTVL.

The CDR3 DNA follows: TGTGCCAGTAGTATCTCGTGGGGGGGGGAAGAGACCCAGTACTTC. Amino acid sequence: CASSISWGGEETQYF. The chain has TRBV19 and TRBJ2-5, with 7 bases fitting TRBD2. CDR1 LNHDA and CDR2 SQIVND come from the germline V gene (reference sequence). The CDR3 totals 15 residues. Trimming took 3 bases from V and 3 from J; bases not matched to a gene: 7. Supplemented by reference TRBV19 and TRBJ2-5, the full variable domain reads DGGITQSPKYLFRKEGQNVTLSCEQNLNHDAMYWYRQDPGQGLRLIYYSQIVNDFQKGDIAEGYSVSREKKESFPLTVTSAQKNPTAFYLCASSISWGGEETQYFGPGTRLLVL.

The table lists this clonotype with a count of one. The chain recombines TRBV29-1 with TRBJ2-1, with 12 nucleotides matching TRBD2. Per the germline V gene, CDR1 is SQVTM and CDR2 is ANQGSEA. The CDR3 contains 15 residues. J lost 3 bases, V lost 7 bases, and 7 bases had no gene match. The DNA for the CDR3 is TGCAGCGAAGGACTAGCGGGGACCGTCTACAATGAGCAGTTCTTC. Translating gives CSEGLAGTVYNEQFF.

The V call is TRBV27, the J call TRBJ2-7, with a tentative D call TRBD1 (6 bases). The V end was cut by 6 bases, the J end by 6 bases, with 12 bases between. This CDR3 comprises 12 residues. Per germline, CDR1 MNHEY and CDR2 SMNVEV (reference sequence). CDR3: CASSSGVAEQYF. The CDR3 coding sequence is TGTGCCAGCAGCTCAGGGGTAGCCGAGCAGTACTTC.

The gene calls are TRBV15 and TRBJ2-7; 11 bases map to TRBD2. V shed 0 bases and J 6 bases; nucleotides not matched to a gene: 4. Germline V lookup: CDR1 LNHNV, CDR2 YYDKDF (reference sequence). The CDR3 length is 15 residues. The CDR3 DNA is TGTGCCACCAGCAGAGAGACTAGCGGGATCGGCGAGCAGTACTTC. This translates into CATSRETSGIGEQYF.

CDR3 loop: CASSRGDIDTEAFF. The CDR3 bases are TGTGCCAGCAGCCGAGGGGACATCGACACTGAAGCTTTCTTT. This chain links TRBV3-1 with TRBJ1-1; maybe TRBD1 (6 bases). Germline V gives CDR1 LGHDT, CDR2 YNNKEL (reference sequence). V lost 4 bases to trimming and J lost 3 bases, with 12 bases between them. This CDR3 contains 14 residues.

The gene calls are TRBV12-3 or TRBV12-4 and TRBJ2-2, with D possibly being TRBD1 (6 bases). The CDR3 covers 13 residues. V shed 2 bases and J shed 6 bases, with 7 bases lying between them. In nucleotides, the CDR3 is TGTGCCAGCAGTTTATACAGGGCCGGGGAGCTGTTTTTT. The encoded protein is CASSLYRAGELFF.

V and J are TRBV2 and TRBJ1-1, with a possible D match to TRBD1 (6 bases). This CDR3 region has 13 residues. Germline values: CDR1 SNHLY, CDR2 FYNNEI. V was cut by 1 base and J by 10 bases, with 13 bases left in between. The CDR3 DNA is TGTGCCAGCAGTGAAGTGAGACAGGAGGGAGCTTTCTTT. Protein sequence: CASSEVRQEGAFF.

CDR3: CASANTDTQYF. The CDR3 coding sequence is TGTGCCAGCGCCAACACAGATACGCAGTATTTT. This chain uses TRBV11-1 with TRBJ2-3; D gene unclear. Germline V gene sequence: CDR1 SGHAT, CDR2 FQDESV (reference sequence). V lost 8 bases to trimming and J lost 2 bases, with 5 bases between them. This CDR3 contains 11 residues.

The chain carries TRBV4-1 and TRBJ2-5; 8 bases are shared with TRBD1. The CDR3 contains 15 residues. CDR1 is MGHRA, CDR2 YSYEKL, per germline. J gave up 5 bases and V 2 bases, and 7 bases lay outside the gene matches. The chain's CDR3 is CASSQWTGSWETQYF. CDR3 coding DNA: TGCGCCAGCAGCCAATGGACAGGGTCGTGGGAGACCCAGTACTTC.

CDR3 in DNA: TGTGCCAGCAGCAGGGCGGGGAAAAACGAGCAGTACTTC. Translation: CASSRAGKNEQYF. The gene calls are TRBV12-3 or TRBV12-4 and TRBJ2-7; a weak D match, TRBD2 (6 bases). CDR3 length: 13 residues. Trimming cost V 6 bases and J 5 bases, with 14 bases left between them.

The rearrangement joins TRBV19 to TRBJ1-2; TRBD1 might be the D (5 bases). Germline V gene sequence: CDR1 LNHDA, CDR2 SQIVND (reference sequence). The V end lost 10 bases, the J end lost 4 bases, and 19 bases lay between the germline ends. This CDR3 is 14 amino acids long. CDR3 DNA sequence: TGTGCCACCCGTGGTCGCAGGGTTGGCTATGGCTACACCTTC. It codes for CATRGRRVGYGYTF.

J is TRBJ2-5 and V is TRBV29-1, with no clear D. Between the trimmed V and J ends, which lost 5 bases and 4 bases, there was a span of 11 bases. The CDR3 covers 12 residues. Germline V gene data show CDR1 as SQVTM and CDR2 as ANQGSEA. The CDR3 is CSVLQYVETQYF. Written as DNA, the CDR3 is TGCAGCGTTCTACAGTATGTAGAGACCCAGTACTTC.

This clonotype occurred once. This chain uses TRBV20-1 with TRBJ2-7, with TRBD2 matching 7 bases. The germline gives CDR1 DFQATT, CDR2 SNEGSKA (reference sequence). The CDR3 consists of 14 residues. V trimming: 6 bases; J trimming: 3 bases; junction bases outside the gene matches: 11. The CDR3 DNA sequence: TGCAGTGCCGAAGTCCGCGGGAGCCGCTACGAGCAGTACTTC. As protein: CSAEVRGSRYEQYF.

Regarding this clonotype: The junction does not match germline at one end; this may be a read error. CDR3 loop: CACSMGGLGTDTQYF. The CDR3 nucleotides read TGTGCCTGTAGTATGGGGGGTTTGGGGACAGATACGCAGTATTTT. This chain joins TRBV19 and TRBJ2-3; D perhaps matches TRBD2 (6 bases). CDR3 length: 15 residues. Per germline, CDR1 LNHDA and CDR2 SQIVND (reference sequence).

This chain joins TRBV15 and TRBJ2-3; the D is unclear. The germline V and J ends were trimmed by 1 base and 3 bases, with 11 bases remaining between them. CDR3 length: 15 amino acids. Germline assignment: CDR1 LNHNV and CDR2 YYDKDF (reference sequence). The CDR3 is CATSRVPSRTDTQYF. The DNA of the CDR3 is TGTGCCACCAGCAGAGTTCCTAGTCGGACAGATACGCAGTATTTT.